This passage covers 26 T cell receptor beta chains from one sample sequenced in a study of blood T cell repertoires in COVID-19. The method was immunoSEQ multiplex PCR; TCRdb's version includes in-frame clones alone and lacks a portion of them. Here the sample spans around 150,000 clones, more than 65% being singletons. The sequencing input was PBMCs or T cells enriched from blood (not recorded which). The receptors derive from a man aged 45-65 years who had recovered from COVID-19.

For the CDR3, the DNA is TGTGCCAGCAGCTCCGATTCAGGGGTCCTGAACACTGAAGCTTTCTTT. It is translated as CASSSDSGVLNTEAFF. The chain carries TRBV7-2 and TRBJ1-1; tentative D call: TRBD1 (6 bases). CDR1 and CDR2 from the germline V gene are SGHTA and FQGNSA. The V gene lost 4 bases and the J gene lost 0 bases, with 15 bases spanning the gap. The CDR3 spans 16 residues.

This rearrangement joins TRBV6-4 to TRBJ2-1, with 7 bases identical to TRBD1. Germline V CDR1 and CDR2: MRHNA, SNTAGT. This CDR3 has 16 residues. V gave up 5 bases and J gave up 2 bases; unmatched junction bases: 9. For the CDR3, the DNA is TGTGCCAGCAGTTTAGGGACAGCTGCCCCCTACAATGAGCAGTTCTTC. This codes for CASSLGTAAPYNEQFF.

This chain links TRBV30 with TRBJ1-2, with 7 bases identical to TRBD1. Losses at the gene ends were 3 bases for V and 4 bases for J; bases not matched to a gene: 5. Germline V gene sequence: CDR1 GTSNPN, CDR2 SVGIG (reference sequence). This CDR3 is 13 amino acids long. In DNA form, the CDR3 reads TGTGCCTGGAGGACAGGGAAGTTCTATGGCTACACCTTC. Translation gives CAWRTGKFYGYTF.

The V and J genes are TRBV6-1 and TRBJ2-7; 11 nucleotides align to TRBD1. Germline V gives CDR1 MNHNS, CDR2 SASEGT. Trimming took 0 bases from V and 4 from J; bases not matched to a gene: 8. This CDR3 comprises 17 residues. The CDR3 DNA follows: TGTGCCAGCAGTGAAGCGTCAGGACAGGGGGCGGGGTACGAGCAGTACTTC. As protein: CASSEASGQGAGYEQYF.

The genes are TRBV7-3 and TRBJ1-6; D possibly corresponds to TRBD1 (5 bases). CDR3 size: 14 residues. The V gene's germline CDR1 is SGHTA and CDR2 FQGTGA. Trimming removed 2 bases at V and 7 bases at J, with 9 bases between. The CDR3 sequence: CASSLQGRNSPLHF. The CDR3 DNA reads TGTGCCAGCAGCTTACAGGGCAGAAATTCACCCCTCCACTTT.

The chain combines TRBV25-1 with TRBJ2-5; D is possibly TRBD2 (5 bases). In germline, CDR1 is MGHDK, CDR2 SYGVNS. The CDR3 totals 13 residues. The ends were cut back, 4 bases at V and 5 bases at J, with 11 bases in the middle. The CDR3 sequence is CASSAPGVETQYF. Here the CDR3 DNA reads TGTGCCAGCAGTGCCCCCGGGGTGGAGACCCAGTACTTC.

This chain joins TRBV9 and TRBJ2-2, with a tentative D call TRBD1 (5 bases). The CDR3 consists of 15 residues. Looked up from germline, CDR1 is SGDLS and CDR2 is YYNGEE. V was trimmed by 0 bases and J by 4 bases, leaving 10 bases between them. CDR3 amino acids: CASSVEAGPTGELFF. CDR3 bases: TGTGCCAGCAGCGTAGAGGCAGGGCCCACCGGGGAGCTGTTTTTT.

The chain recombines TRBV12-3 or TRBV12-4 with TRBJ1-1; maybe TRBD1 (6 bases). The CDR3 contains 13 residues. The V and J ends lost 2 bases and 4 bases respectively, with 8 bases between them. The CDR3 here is CASSLRGGTEAFF. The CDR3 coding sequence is TGTGCCAGCAGTTTACGAGGGGGCACTGAAGCTTTCTTT.

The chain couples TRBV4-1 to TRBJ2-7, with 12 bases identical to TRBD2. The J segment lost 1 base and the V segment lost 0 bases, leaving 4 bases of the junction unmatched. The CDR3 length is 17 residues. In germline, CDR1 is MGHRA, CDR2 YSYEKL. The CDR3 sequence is CASSQDRLAGGSYEQYF. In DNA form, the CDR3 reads TGCGCCAGCAGCCAAGATCGGCTAGCGGGGGGGTCCTACGAGCAGTACTTC.

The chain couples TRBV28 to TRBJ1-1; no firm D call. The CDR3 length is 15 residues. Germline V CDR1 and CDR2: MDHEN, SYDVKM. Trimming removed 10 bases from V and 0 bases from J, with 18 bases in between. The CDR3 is CATRTGRGLNTEAFF. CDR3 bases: TGTGCCACCCGTACCGGACGGGGATTGAACACTGAAGCTTTCTTT.

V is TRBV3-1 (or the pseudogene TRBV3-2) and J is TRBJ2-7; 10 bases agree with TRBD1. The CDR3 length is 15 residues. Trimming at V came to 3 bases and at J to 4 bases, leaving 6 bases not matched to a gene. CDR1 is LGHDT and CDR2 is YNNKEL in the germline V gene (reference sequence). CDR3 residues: CASSQMEDRGYEQYF. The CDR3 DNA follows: TGTGCCAGCAGCCAGATGGAGGACAGGGGGTACGAGCAGTACTTC.

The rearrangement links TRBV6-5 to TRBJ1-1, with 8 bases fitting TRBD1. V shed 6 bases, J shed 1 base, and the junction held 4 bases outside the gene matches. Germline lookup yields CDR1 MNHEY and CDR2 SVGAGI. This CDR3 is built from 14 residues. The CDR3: CASRTGAKNTEAFF. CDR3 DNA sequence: TGTGCCAGCAGGACAGGGGCGAAGAACACTGAAGCTTTCTTT.

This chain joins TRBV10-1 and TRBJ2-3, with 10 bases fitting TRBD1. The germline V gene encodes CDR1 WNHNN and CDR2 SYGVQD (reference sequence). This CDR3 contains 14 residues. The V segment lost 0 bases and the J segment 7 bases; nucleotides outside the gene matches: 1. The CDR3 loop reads CASSESDRGYTQYF. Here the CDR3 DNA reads TGCGCCAGCAGTGAGTCGGACAGGGGGTATACGCAGTATTTT.

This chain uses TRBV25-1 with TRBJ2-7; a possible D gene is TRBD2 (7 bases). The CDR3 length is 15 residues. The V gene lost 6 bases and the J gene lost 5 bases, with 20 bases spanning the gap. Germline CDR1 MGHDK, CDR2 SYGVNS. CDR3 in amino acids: CASSPAVGRGNEQYF. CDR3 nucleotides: TGTGCCAGCAGCCCCGCCGTAGGGAGGGGGAACGAGCAGTACTTC.

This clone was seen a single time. The CDR3 reads CAWSVIGQGRSPLHF. CDR3 in DNA: TGTGCCTGGAGTGTTATCGGACAGGGAAGATCACCCCTCCACTTT. This sequence joins TRBV30 and TRBJ1-6; 8 bases agree with TRBD1. The germline CDR1 and CDR2 sequences are GTSNPN and SVGIG (reference sequence). There are 15 residues in the CDR3. V lost 0 bases to trimming and J lost 10 bases; unmatched junction nucleotides: 8.

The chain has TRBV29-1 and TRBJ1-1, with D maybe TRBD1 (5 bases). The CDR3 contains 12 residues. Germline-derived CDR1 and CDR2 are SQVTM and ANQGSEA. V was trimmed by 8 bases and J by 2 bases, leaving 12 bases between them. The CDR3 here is CSLHRGNTEAFF. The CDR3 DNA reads TGCAGCCTACATAGGGGTAACACTGAAGCTTTCTTT.

The CDR3 here is CASSLFENNQPQHF. CDR3 in DNA: TGTGCCAGCAGCTTGTTTGAGAACAATCAGCCCCAGCATTTT. The chain carries TRBV5-6 and TRBJ1-5; no reliable D call. This CDR3 comprises 14 residues. Germline CDR1 and CDR2: SGHDT and YYEEEE. The V and J ends lost 1 base and 3 bases respectively, with 8 bases between them.

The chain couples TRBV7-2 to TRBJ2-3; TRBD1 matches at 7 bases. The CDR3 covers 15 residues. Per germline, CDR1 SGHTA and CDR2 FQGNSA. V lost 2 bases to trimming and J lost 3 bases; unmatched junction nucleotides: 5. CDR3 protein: CASSLTKGATDTQYF. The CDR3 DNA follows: TGTGCCAGCAGCTTAACAAAGGGGGCTACAGATACGCAGTATTTT.

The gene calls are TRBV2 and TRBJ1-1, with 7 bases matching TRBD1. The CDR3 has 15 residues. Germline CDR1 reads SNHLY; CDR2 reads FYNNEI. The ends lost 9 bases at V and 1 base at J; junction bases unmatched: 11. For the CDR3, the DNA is TGTGCCAGGGATAGGGACAGATTCTCGAACACTGAAGCTTTCTTT. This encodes CARDRDRFSNTEAFF.

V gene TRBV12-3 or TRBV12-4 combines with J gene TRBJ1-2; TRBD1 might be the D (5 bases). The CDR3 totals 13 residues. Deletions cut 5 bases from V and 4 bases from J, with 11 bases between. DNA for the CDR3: TGTGCCAGCAGTGAAACGGGGGTCTATGGCTACACCTTC. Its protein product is CASSETGVYGYTF.

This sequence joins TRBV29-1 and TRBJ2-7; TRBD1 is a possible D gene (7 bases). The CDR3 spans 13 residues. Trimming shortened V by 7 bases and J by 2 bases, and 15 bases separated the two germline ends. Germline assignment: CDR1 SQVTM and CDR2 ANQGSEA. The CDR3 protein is CSASRGDTYEQYF. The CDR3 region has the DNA TGCAGCGCCAGCAGGGGGGATACCTACGAGCAGTACTTC.

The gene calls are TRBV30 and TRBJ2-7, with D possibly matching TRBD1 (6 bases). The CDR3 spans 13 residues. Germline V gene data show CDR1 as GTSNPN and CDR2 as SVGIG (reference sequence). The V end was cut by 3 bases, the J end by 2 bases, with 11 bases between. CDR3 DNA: TGTGCCTGGAGAAGAGGGGGAGCCTACGAGCAGTACTTC. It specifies CAWRRGGAYEQYF.

The CDR3 protein is CATSDPGQASTDTQYF. The CDR3 DNA reads as TGTGCCACCAGTGATCCCGGACAGGCCAGCACAGATACGCAGTATTTT. This chain joins TRBV24-1 and TRBJ2-3, with 7 nucleotides matching TRBD1. The CDR3 covers 16 residues. Germline-derived CDR1 and CDR2 are KGHDR and SFDVKD. The trim removed 3 bases at V and 0 bases at J, leaving 5 bases unmatched.

The CDR3 DNA follows: TGTGCCAGCAGCATATCTAGCGGGGGAAGATACGAGCAGTACTTC. This translates into CASSISSGGRYEQYF. The chain carries TRBV5-6 and TRBJ2-7; 10 bases agree with TRBD2. The CDR3 has 15 residues. V shed 4 bases and J 4 bases; nucleotides not matched to a gene: 8. Germline assignment: CDR1 SGHDT and CDR2 YYEEEE.

CDR3 protein: CASSQESGETQYF. For the CDR3, the DNA is TGCGCCAGCAGTCAAGAGTCCGGAGAGACCCAGTACTTC. The V gene is TRBV23-1, the J gene TRBJ2-5, with D hard to call. TRBV23-1 qualifies as an ORF whose function is uncertain. The CDR3 consists of 13 residues. The ends were cut back, 2 bases at V and 4 bases at J, with 8 bases in the middle.

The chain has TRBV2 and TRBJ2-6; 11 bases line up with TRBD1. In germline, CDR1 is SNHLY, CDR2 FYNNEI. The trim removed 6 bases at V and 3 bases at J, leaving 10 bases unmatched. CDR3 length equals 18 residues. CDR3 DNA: TGTGCCAGCAGCGATGGACAGGGGGCGCTTAATGGGGCCAACGTCCTGACTTTC. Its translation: CASSDGQGALNGANVLTF.